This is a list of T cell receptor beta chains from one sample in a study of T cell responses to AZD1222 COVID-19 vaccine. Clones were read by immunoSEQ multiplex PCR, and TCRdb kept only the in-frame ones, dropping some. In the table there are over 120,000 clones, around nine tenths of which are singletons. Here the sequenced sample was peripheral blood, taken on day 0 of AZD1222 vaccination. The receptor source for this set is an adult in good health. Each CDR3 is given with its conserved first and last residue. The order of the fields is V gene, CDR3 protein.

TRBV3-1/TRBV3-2	CASSQRGDKWGQEIRVPDTQYF
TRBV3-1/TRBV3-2	CASSADREPGNTIYF
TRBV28	CASTTASNTIYF
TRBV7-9	CASSLLDTQYF
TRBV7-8	CASTAGTGNTGELFF
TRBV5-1	CASSLGGAGQPQHF
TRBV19	CASSTAGEYYGYTF
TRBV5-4	CASSRGQGAYEQYF
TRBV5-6	CASSLAPGTVIYNEQFF
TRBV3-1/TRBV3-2	CASSDGTAPYGYTF
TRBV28	CASSAGGVKNYGYTF
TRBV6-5	CASTRQSSGANVLTF
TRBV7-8	CASRASRGTSESDEQFF
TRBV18	CASSPTPEGSGNTIYF
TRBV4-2	CASSQASGGAYEQYF